This TCR beta chain originates from a study of T cell responses to AZD1222 COVID-19 vaccine. Study as a whole: Doses given second, at about 4 or about 12 weeks, were pooled. Study-wide results and caveats: Of the AZD1222 recipients, only 5 to 7 were seropositive at baseline. Mostly white British, mostly female donors; authors suggested clonal diversity may be underestimated.

Looked up from germline, CDR1 is KGHDR and CDR2 is SFDVKD. This CDR3 comprises 13 residues. With 9 bases removed from V and 7 bases from J, the gap between germline ends came to 15 bases. For this clone: Its antigen is currently unknown.

Libraries were prepared by immunoSEQ multiplex PCR; TCRdb keeps only in-frame clonotypes and omits some of them. This sample yields about 93,000 clones, of which just over 85% are seen a single time; 6% to 9% belongs to the top ten. Sample: peripheral blood, taken on day 0 of AZD1222 vaccination. This clonotype was sampled from an adult in good health. The V gene is TRBV24-1, the J gene TRBJ2-1; D ambiguous. The CDR3 is CATGLGPVNEQFF. CDR3 coding DNA: TGTGCCACCGGGTTAGGGCCGGTTAATGAGCAGTTCTTC.